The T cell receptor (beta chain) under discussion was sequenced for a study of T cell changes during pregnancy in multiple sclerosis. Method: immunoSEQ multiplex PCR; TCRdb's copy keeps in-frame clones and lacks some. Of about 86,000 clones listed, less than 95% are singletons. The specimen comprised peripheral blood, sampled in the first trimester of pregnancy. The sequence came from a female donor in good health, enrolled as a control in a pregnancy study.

CDR3 in DNA: TGTGCCTGGTCACAGGGGGCGCCTGCTAATGAAAAACTGTTTTTT. Protein sequence: CAWSQGAPANEKLFF. The V and J genes are TRBV30 and TRBJ1-4; 9 positions match TRBD1. The CDR3 has 15 residues. V trimming: 5 bases; J trimming: 3 bases; junction bases outside the gene matches: 7. Germline assignment: CDR1 GTSNPN and CDR2 SVGIG (reference sequence).